Below are 22 T cell receptor beta chains sequenced from a single sample in a study of control samples from healthy donors and cancer patients. Produced via immunoSEQ multiplex PCR; TCRdb's table is partial and in-frame only. The sample includes about 55,000 clones, roughly 95% of them seen just once. Sequencing was performed on blood. Source of these receptors: a woman younger than 35 in good health.

The chain couples TRBV18 to TRBJ2-5; D unclear. V lost 0 bases, J lost 5 bases, and 10 bases lay in between. Per germline, CDR1 KGHSH and CDR2 LQKENI. The CDR3 spans 14 residues. CDR3 region: CASSPPQVPETQYF. The CDR3 bases are TGTGCCAGCTCACCACCGCAGGTCCCGGAGACCCAGTACTTC.

The rearrangement links TRBV6-2 or TRBV6-3 to TRBJ2-1, with 10 nucleotides matching TRBD2. V shed 0 bases and J 3 bases; nucleotides not matched to a gene: 5. The germline V gene has CDR1 MNHEY and CDR2 SVGEGT. This CDR3 comprises 17 residues. CDR3 region: CASSYSGTSGVYNEQFF. As DNA, the CDR3 is TGTGCCAGCAGTTACTCGGGTACTAGCGGGGTCTACAATGAGCAGTTCTTC.

The sample holds one count of this clone. The chain uses TRBV14 and TRBJ1-1; D call uncertain. Per germline, CDR1 SGHDN and CDR2 FVKESK. Trimming took 2 bases from V and 2 from J, leaving 9 bases between them. The CDR3 sequence is 14 residues long. CDR3 sequence: CASSQLGSNTEAFF. The CDR3, as DNA: TGTGCCAGCAGCCAACTGGGAAGCAACACTGAAGCTTTCTTT.

A remark on this clone: At one of its ends the junction is not consistent with the germline gene, which may arise from a read error. J is TRBJ2-5 and V is TRBV5-1; weak D call: TRBD2 (6 bases). Germline CDR1 is SGHRS and CDR2 is YFSETQ. CDR3 length: 12 amino acids. The CDR3 loop is CASSLGVGGPNF. In DNA, the CDR3 is TGCGCCAGCAGCTTGGGGGTCGGGGGTCCCAACTTC.

The chain links TRBV29-1 to TRBJ1-2; weak D call: TRBD1 (6 bases). Germline CDR1 is SQVTM and CDR2 is ANQGSEA. Trimming took off 6 bases at V and 8 bases at J, with 13 bases between the two ends. There are 11 residues in the CDR3. The CDR3 reads CSVLQGSGYTF. Written as DNA, the CDR3 is TGCAGCGTCCTACAGGGCAGCGGCTACACCTTC.

The rearrangement uses TRBV19 and TRBJ1-5, with TRBD1 matching 7 bases. J was trimmed by 3 bases and V by 3 bases; bases with no gene match: 5. Germline loops: CDR1 LNHDA, CDR2 SQIVND (reference sequence). The CDR3 has 15 amino acids. CDR3 nucleotide sequence: TGTGCCAGTAGTATGACGGGACAGACCAATCAGCCCCAGCATTTT. This codes for CASSMTGQTNQPQHF.

This clone is a singleton in its sample. The gene calls are TRBV10-3 and TRBJ2-7, with 15 bases aligning to TRBD2. With V trimmed by 3 bases and J by 2 bases, 2 bases remained unmatched. The CDR3 length is 16 residues. CDR1 is ENHRY and CDR2 is SYGVKD in the germline V gene. The CDR3 sequence: CAISDGLAGGPYEQYF. DNA for the CDR3: TGTGCCATCAGTGACGGACTAGCGGGGGGGCCCTACGAGCAGTACTTC.

The chain carries TRBV6-5 and TRBJ1-2; D perhaps matches TRBD1 (5 bases). Trimming shortened V by 0 bases and J by 9 bases, and 11 bases separated the two germline ends. Germline CDR1 reads MNHEY; CDR2 reads SVGAGI. The CDR3 is made up of 13 amino acids. The CDR3 spells CASSYSGDSSYTF. For the CDR3, the DNA is TGTGCCAGCAGTTACTCGGGGGACTCTAGCTACACCTTC.

The rearrangement links TRBV5-1 to TRBJ1-2, with D possibly matching TRBD1 (5 bases). The V and J ends lost 0 bases and 4 bases respectively, with 16 bases between them. The CDR3 loop spans 16 amino acids. Germline lookup yields CDR1 SGHRS and CDR2 YFSETQ. CDR3 amino acids: CASSLGGTLIFYGYTF. The CDR3 DNA sequence: TGCGCCAGCAGCTTGGGGGGGACTCTGATTTTCTATGGCTACACCTTC.

The chain employs TRBV6-1 and TRBJ2-3, with 12 nucleotides matching TRBD2. From germline, CDR1 is MNHNS and CDR2 SASEGT. There are 17 residues in the CDR3. J lost 2 bases, V lost 3 bases, and 6 bases had no gene match. CDR3 region: CASSDPSGGVHTDTQYF. The CDR3 DNA is TGTGCCAGCAGTGACCCTAGCGGGGGGGTGCACACAGATACGCAGTATTTT.

The chain combines TRBV7-9 with TRBJ1-1, with D perhaps matching TRBD1 (5 bases). The CDR3 consists of 12 residues. The germline V gene has CDR1 SEHNR and CDR2 FQNEAQ (reference sequence). Trimming took off 7 bases at V and 8 bases at J, with 14 bases between the two ends. CDR3 region: CASTQGVAEAFF. The CDR3 coding sequence is TGTGCCAGCACCCAAGGGGTAGCGGAAGCTTTCTTT.

The rearrangement links TRBV6-6 to TRBJ1-5; TRBD1 matches 10 bases. The length of the CDR3 is 15 residues. Looked up from germline, CDR1 is MNHNY and CDR2 is SVGAGI (reference sequence). With V trimmed by 7 bases and J by 5 bases, 8 bases remained unmatched. CDR3 bases: TGTGCCAGCACCTCCATGGACAGGGGGGATCAGCCCCAGCATTTT. This sequence encodes CASTSMDRGDQPQHF.

This sequence joins TRBV4-3 and TRBJ1-1, with D unresolved. The CDR3 extends over 16 amino acids. V was cut by 0 bases and J by 4 bases, with 15 bases left in between. Germline-derived CDR1 and CDR2 are LGHNA and YSLEER. The CDR3 bases are TGCGCCAGCAGCCAAGATTATAAGTCGTGGGGCACTGAAGCTTTCTTT. Its protein product is CASSQDYKSWGTEAFF.

The chain carries TRBV6-4 and TRBJ1-1; D perhaps matches TRBD1 (5 bases). Trimming left V 4 bases short and J 2 bases short, with 8 bases between. CDR1 is MRHNA, CDR2 SNTAGT, per germline. The CDR3 length is 13 residues. DNA for the CDR3: TGTGCCAGCAGTGCAACAGGCAACACTGAAGCTTTCTTT. Translation gives CASSATGNTEAFF.

This clone was picked up one time. The chain carries TRBV5-5 and TRBJ1-2; D is unresolved. The CDR3 has 15 amino acids. From germline, CDR1 is SGHKS and CDR2 YYEKEE (reference sequence). The ends were cut back, 4 bases at V and 2 bases at J, with 15 bases in the middle. The CDR3 DNA sequence: TGTGCCAGCAGCCTTAGCCCGGGAACAAACTATGGCTACACCTTC. This gives the protein CASSLSPGTNYGYTF.

The chain uses TRBV14 and TRBJ1-2; no clear D gene. The CDR3 totals 15 residues. Trimming left V 0 bases short and J 5 bases short, with 13 bases between. Germline CDR1 SGHDN, CDR2 FVKESK. The CDR3 sequence: CASSQDITPAYGYTF. CDR3 coding DNA: TGTGCCAGCAGCCAAGATATAACCCCAGCATATGGCTACACCTTC.

The DNA for the CDR3 is TGTGCCAGTAGTATAGACGGACAAGGAGGAGCCAAAAACATTCAGTACTTC. It yields the protein CASSIDGQGGAKNIQYF. The rearrangement uses TRBV19 and TRBJ2-4; D may match TRBD1 or TRBD2 (5 bases each). Trimming removed 0 bases from V and 0 bases from J, with 12 bases in between. Germline assignment: CDR1 LNHDA and CDR2 SQIVND (reference sequence). The length of the CDR3 is 17 residues.

The chain has TRBV5-4 and TRBJ2-3; unclear D gene. There are 14 residues in the CDR3. V was clipped by 0 bases and J by 4 bases, with 9 bases between them. The germline V gene encodes CDR1 SGHNT and CDR2 YYREEE (reference sequence). CDR3 DNA sequence: TGTGCCAGCAGCTTGGAGTACCTTTCAGATACGCAGTATTTT. This sequence encodes CASSLEYLSDTQYF.

This chain links TRBV9 with TRBJ1-6; D not certain. Trimming cost V 7 bases and J 10 bases, with 18 bases left between them. This CDR3 has 14 residues. Germline loops: CDR1 SGDLS, CDR2 YYNGEE. DNA for the CDR3: TGTGCCAGCGCTCAAGACGAGGGTAACTCACCCCTCCACTTT. Protein: CASAQDEGNSPLHF.

V is TRBV6-5 and J is TRBJ1-2, with a weak D call TRBD1 (6 bases). Trimming shortened V by 10 bases and J by 4 bases, and 16 bases separated the two germline ends. Germline loops: CDR1 MNHEY, CDR2 SVGAGI. CDR3 length: 13 amino acids. The CDR3 region has the DNA TGTGCCACGCGACCCACAGGGATCTATGGCTACACCTTC. Translated, it gives CATRPTGIYGYTF.

Here the CDR3 reads CASSTGRRYEQYF. For the CDR3, the DNA is TGTGCCAGCAGCACGGGACGGCGTTACGAGCAGTACTTC. This chain links TRBV5-6 with TRBJ2-7; TRBD1 or TRBD2 may be the D gene (5 bases each). This CDR3 has 13 amino acids. Germline assignment: CDR1 SGHDT and CDR2 YYEEEE. The V end lost 4 bases, the J end lost 4 bases, and 12 bases lay between the germline ends.

Only one count was recorded for this clone. This CDR3 reads CASSLNTEAFF. The CDR3 DNA reads as TGTGCCAGCAGCTTAAACACTGAAGCTTTCTTT. V is TRBV7-9 and J is TRBJ1-1; D is undetermined. CDR1 and CDR2 (germline): SEHNR, FQNEAQ (reference sequence). The CDR3 sequence is 11 residues long. Trimming removed 2 bases at V and 2 bases at J, with 0 bases between.